This T cell receptor beta chain was obtained from a study of radiotherapy plus CTLA-4 blockade in lung cancer. Study conclusions and caveats: Once radiotherapy plus ipilimumab had been given, TCR clones derived from tumor expanded in blood.

Germline assignment: CDR1 SGHRS and CDR2 YFSETQ. This CDR3 contains 14 residues. V dropped 3 bases and J dropped 8; count of bases not matched to a gene: 8. Here immunoSEQ multiplex PCR was the method, and the copy in TCRdb shows in-frame clones only, minus some. The table includes about 98,000 clones, 75% to 85% detected once. Turning to this clone: The antigen is unknown.

Lung cancer patients with chemo-refractory metastatic non-small-cell disease were given focal radiation plus CTLA-4 blockade with ipilimumab. The specimen comprised peripheral blood, sampled from a patient treated with radiotherapy plus ipilimumab. The rearrangement links TRBV5-1 to TRBJ1-2; 9 bases are a match to TRBD1. This TCR derives from a human donor with non-small cell lung cancer who had a partial response to radiotherapy plus ipilimumab. This chain's CDR3 is CASSSRQGGWGYTF. The CDR3 coding sequence is TGCGCCAGCAGCTCACGACAGGGGGGTTGGGGCTACACCTTC.